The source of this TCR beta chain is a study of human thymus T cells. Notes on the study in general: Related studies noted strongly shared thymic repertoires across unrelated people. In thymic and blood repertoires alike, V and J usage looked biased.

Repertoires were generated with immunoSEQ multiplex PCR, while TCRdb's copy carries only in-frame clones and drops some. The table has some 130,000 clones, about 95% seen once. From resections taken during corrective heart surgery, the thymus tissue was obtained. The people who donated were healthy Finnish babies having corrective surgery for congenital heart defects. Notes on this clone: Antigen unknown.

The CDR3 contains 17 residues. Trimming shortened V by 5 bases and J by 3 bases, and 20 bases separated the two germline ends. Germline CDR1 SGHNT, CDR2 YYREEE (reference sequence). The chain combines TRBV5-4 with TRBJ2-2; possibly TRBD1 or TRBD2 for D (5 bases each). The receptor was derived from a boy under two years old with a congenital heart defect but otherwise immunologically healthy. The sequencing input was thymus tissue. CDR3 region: CASSLPGSQRDTGELFF. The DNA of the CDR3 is TGTGCCAGCAGTCTCCCAGGGTCTCAGAGGGACACCGGGGAGCTGTTTTTT.